This entry lists 24 T cell receptor beta chains sequenced from one sample in a study of T-cell reconstitution after alpha-beta-depleted transplantation in children. Unique molecular identifiers were incorporated when the TCRbeta library was constructed. TCRdb redid the calling of the PCR reads with MiXCR, one entry per CDR3 protein. Found here are just over 950,000 distinct CDR3 sequences, roughly 29% of them singletons; the top ten hold roughly 30%. Sample: PBMCs, mostly from graft donor cells, taken 360 days after TCRalphabeta/CD19-depleted stem cell transplant. The receptor source for this set is a boy younger than two who had a stem cell transplant for SCID, so the T cells may come from the graft donor.

The chain recombines TRBV28 with TRBJ2-1, with D tentatively TRBD2 (6 bases). CDR1 is MDHEN, CDR2 SYDVKM, per germline. The CDR3 totals 14 residues. V was shortened by 4 bases and J by 8 bases, with 15 bases between the two germline ends. CDR3 DNA sequence: TGTGCCAGCAGTTCGGGACTTTCGGCCTATGAGCAGTTCTTC. Translation gives CASSSGLSAYEQFF.

The gene calls are TRBV12-3 or TRBV12-4 and TRBJ2-1; the D gene is possibly TRBD2 (7 bases). V lost 4 bases and J lost 5, with 18 bases in between. The CDR3 totals 16 residues. The CDR3: CASSSLRAGANNEQFF. CDR3 nucleotide sequence: TGTGCCAGCAGTTCACTCCGGGCGGGGGCTAACAATGAGCAGTTCTTC.

The V gene is TRBV4-1, the J gene TRBJ2-7; D possibly corresponds to TRBD2 (6 bases). The CDR3 consists of 16 residues. Trimming cost V 2 bases and J 1 base, with 15 bases left between them. Germline V gives CDR1 MGHRA, CDR2 YSYEKL. The CDR3 here is CASSQRERDFSYEQYF. The CDR3 nucleotides are TGCGCCAGCAGCCAAAGGGAAAGGGACTTTTCCTACGAGCAGTACTTC.

The chain is built from TRBV7-2 and TRBJ2-3, with unresolved D. The CDR3 is 14 residues long. Germline CDR1 reads SGHTA; CDR2 reads FQGNSA. V was pared by 1 base and J by 2 bases, with 7 bases between. The CDR3 region is CASSLVAFTDTQYF. In nucleotides, the CDR3 is TGTGCCAGCAGCTTAGTTGCGTTCACAGATACGCAGTATTTT.

The chain employs TRBV4-1 and TRBJ2-3, with D possibly being TRBD2 (5 bases). Between the trimmed V and J ends, which lost 0 bases and 0 bases, there was a span of 13 bases. This CDR3 comprises 17 residues. Per germline, CDR1 MGHRA and CDR2 YSYEKL. Here the CDR3 DNA reads TGCGCCAGCAGCCAAGAAGGACTGGGCCCTAGCACAGATACGCAGTATTTT. It is translated as CASSQEGLGPSTDTQYF.

The CDR3 region has the DNA TGCGCCAGCAGCTTGGAAGACTTGGGGGCCCAGTACTTC. As protein: CASSLEDLGAQYF. The rearrangement links TRBV5-1 to TRBJ2-5; D could derive from TRBD1 or TRBD2 (5 bases each). Trimming pared 0 bases from V and 9 bases from J, leaving 12 bases between. Germline V gene data show CDR1 as SGHRS and CDR2 as YFSETQ. This CDR3 spans 13 amino acids.

A few counts support this clonotype. This chain connects TRBV9 to TRBJ2-1, with D maybe TRBD1 (5 bases). V lost 4 bases, J lost 0 bases, and 14 bases lay in between. Germline-derived CDR1 and CDR2 are SGDLS and YYNGEE. This CDR3 has 16 amino acids. The CDR3 DNA reads TGTGCCAGCAGCCCAGGGCCCCGAAGCTCCTACAATGAGCAGTTCTTC. Translation: CASSPGPRSSYNEQFF.

The chain is built from TRBV7-9 and TRBJ2-3; 7 bases line up with TRBD2. Germline-derived CDR1 and CDR2 are SEHNR and FQNEAQ (reference sequence). The CDR3 is 12 residues long. V dropped 11 bases and J dropped 2; count of bases not matched to a gene: 4. CDR3 bases: TGTGCCCTAGCGGAGGTCACAGATACGCAGTATTTT. This codes for CALAEVTDTQYF.

The J gene is TRBJ1-6, the V gene TRBV2; no clear D. The V gene's germline CDR1 is SNHLY and CDR2 FYNNEI. The V end lost 3 bases, the J end lost 10 bases, and 7 bases lay between the germline ends. The CDR3 contains 12 residues. CDR3 loop: CASSDSHSPLHF. In DNA form, the CDR3 reads TGTGCCAGCAGTGACTCACACTCACCCCTCCACTTT.

The CDR3 nucleotides are TGCGCCAGCAGCCATTATTTGGGCAGCTCCTACGAGCAGTACTTC. Translation: CASSHYLGSSYEQYF. The chain employs TRBV4-1 and TRBJ2-7; D uncertain. Germline CDR1 MGHRA, CDR2 YSYEKL. V was cut by 3 bases and J by 0 bases, with 12 bases left in between. CDR3 length equals 15 residues.

V gene TRBV20-1 combines with J gene TRBJ2-1; 9 bases line up with TRBD1. Germline lookup yields CDR1 DFQATT and CDR2 SNEGSKA (reference sequence). CDR3 length equals 14 residues. V gave up 3 bases and J gave up 7 bases; unmatched junction bases: 7. In DNA, the CDR3 is TGCAGTGCTAGGGGGGACAGGGCCGTAAATGAGCAGTTCTTC. Translated: CSARGDRAVNEQFF.

This clonotype was picked up a small number of times. The rearrangement uses TRBV18 and TRBJ2-3; TRBD2 might be the D (6 bases). CDR3 length: 14 residues. Trimming took 4 bases from V and 8 from J, leaving 16 bases between them. CDR1 is KGHSH, CDR2 LQKENI, per germline. The CDR3 DNA follows: TGTGCCAGCTCACTGACTCCTAGCGAGGGTACGCAGTATTTT. Residues: CASSLTPSEGTQYF.

This clonotype was seen more than once but under ten times. The chain carries TRBV20-1 and TRBJ1-6; D perhaps matches TRBD1 (5 bases). V was clipped by 4 bases and J by 10 bases, with 17 bases between them. The germline CDR1 and CDR2 sequences are DFQATT and SNEGSKA (reference sequence). The CDR3 covers 14 residues. The CDR3 DNA follows: TGCAGTGCTAACGTTAGAGGGGCTAAGTCACCCCTCCACTTT. Protein: CSANVRGAKSPLHF.

The chain couples TRBV24-1 to TRBJ2-1; 9 nucleotides match TRBD1. CDR1 and CDR2 (germline): KGHDR, SFDVKD. The length of the CDR3 is 15 residues. V dropped 8 bases and J dropped 5; count of bases not matched to a gene: 9. The DNA of the CDR3 is TGTGCCACCAAGTCCGGGACAGGGAACAACAATGAGCAGTTCTTC. This translates into CATKSGTGNNNEQFF.

The V call is TRBV29-1, the J call TRBJ2-1; D unclear. CDR1 and CDR2 (germline): SQVTM, ANQGSEA. The CDR3 contains 11 residues. Trimming shortened V by 6 bases and J by 8 bases, and 11 bases separated the two germline ends. CDR3 coding DNA: TGCAGCGTACCCCGTGGCCATGAGCAGTTCTTC. Its translation: CSVPRGHEQFF.

J is TRBJ2-7 and V is TRBV20-1; D is unresolved. The CDR3 runs 11 residues. The germline V and J ends were trimmed by 1 base and 5 bases, with 6 bases remaining between them. Germline assignment: CDR1 DFQATT and CDR2 SNEGSKA (reference sequence). The CDR3 loop reads CSARVGDEQYF. CDR3 sequence (DNA): TGCAGTGCTAGAGTTGGGGACGAGCAGTACTTC.

The rearrangement joins TRBV6-5 to TRBJ2-3; 7 bases map to TRBD1. The germline CDR1 and CDR2 sequences are MNHEY and SVGAGI. Losses at the gene ends were 2 bases for V and 5 bases for J; bases not matched to a gene: 4. The CDR3 covers 14 residues. CDR3: CASSYGQALDTQYF. The CDR3 DNA reads TGTGCCAGCAGTTACGGACAGGCCTTAGATACGCAGTATTTT.

The J gene is TRBJ2-2, the V gene TRBV20-1, with 8 bases lining up with TRBD2. V lost 3 bases to trimming and J lost 4 bases; unmatched junction nucleotides: 4. Looked up from germline, CDR1 is DFQATT and CDR2 is SNEGSKA (reference sequence). The CDR3 consists of 14 residues. The CDR3 DNA follows: TGCAGTGCTAGGGAGCGGGGGAGCACCGGGGAGCTGTTTTTT. It encodes CSARERGSTGELFF.

The gene calls are TRBV5-1 and TRBJ2-5, with D perhaps being TRBD1 or TRBD2 (6 bases each). The length of the CDR3 is 15 residues. Germline V gene lookup returns CDR1 SGHRS and CDR2 YFSETQ. V lost 7 bases and J 0 bases, leaving 16 bases between the germline ends. In nucleotides, the CDR3 is TGCGCCAGCTCACGGGGGCGCCCCAACCAAGAGACCCAGTACTTC. Translated, it gives CASSRGRPNQETQYF.

Many counts were recorded for this clonotype. The V call is TRBV6-2 or TRBV6-3, the J call TRBJ2-6, with TRBD1 identical over 7 bases. CDR3 length equals 15 residues. The J segment lost 2 bases and the V segment lost 5 bases, leaving 3 bases of the junction unmatched. CDR1 and CDR2 from the germline V gene are MNHEY and SVGEGT. The CDR3 DNA sequence: TGTGCCAGCAGTCAACAGGGGCCTGGGGCCAACGTCCTGACTTTC. Its protein is CASSQQGPGANVLTF.

The gene calls are TRBV20-1 and TRBJ2-3, with unresolved D. V was shortened by 2 bases and J by 5 bases, with 11 bases between the two germline ends. CDR1 is DFQATT and CDR2 is SNEGSKA in the germline V gene (reference sequence). The CDR3 sequence is 13 residues long. CDR3 DNA sequence: TGCAGTGCTAGATGGCCTCCCCAAGATACGCAGTATTTT. Translated: CSARWPPQDTQYF.

The rearrangement uses TRBV20-1 and TRBJ2-1; perhaps D is TRBD1 or TRBD2 (6 bases each). Germline values: CDR1 DFQATT, CDR2 SNEGSKA (reference sequence). This CDR3 has 12 amino acids. Trimming pared 7 bases from V and 9 bases from J, leaving 16 bases between. CDR3 loop: CSVPRGLVEQFF. CDR3 in DNA: TGCAGTGTTCCCCGGGGGCTGGTTGAGCAGTTCTTC.

The CDR3 region has the DNA TGTGCCAGCAGCCTAGGGGGGGTATGGACAGATACGCAGTATTTT. It specifies CASSLGGVWTDTQYF. The V gene is TRBV7-8, the J gene TRBJ2-3; maybe TRBD2 (7 bases). Germline V gives CDR1 SGHVS, CDR2 FQNEAQ. V lost 5 bases to trimming and J lost 3 bases, with 15 bases between them. CDR3 size: 15 residues.

The V and J genes are TRBV12-3 or TRBV12-4 and TRBJ2-1; D call uncertain. The CDR3 is made up of 13 amino acids. Trimming stripped 7 bases from V and 5 bases from J, with 12 bases between. CDR3 DNA sequence: TGTGCCAGCACCGCCCCCTACGACAATGAGCAGTTCTTC. It is translated as CASTAPYDNEQFF.